The T cell receptor (beta chain) described here comes from a study of blood T cell repertoires in COVID-19. Study in general: PBMCs, B-cell-depleted T cells, or T cells provided the cDNA or gDNA that made up the material.

Individuals drawn from around 24 US areas were roughly 18 to 95 years old. Each participant's cohort was designated according to participant-reported clinical history. Trimming stripped 4 bases from V and 0 bases from J, with 16 bases between. The CDR3 length is 18 residues. The germline gives CDR1 MNHNS, CDR2 SASEGT. Original handling: Counts of nucleated cells, estimated from reference gene primer amplification, were obtained. TCRdb's copy holds only in-frame clones and misses some; the assay was immunoSEQ multiplex PCR. V, J and clone size are taken as reported in that table, and D and trimming were inferred from the DNA itself. The sample carries roughly 220,000 clones, approximately 86% recorded once.

The material sequenced was PBMCs or T cells enriched from blood (not recorded which). J is TRBJ2-6 and V is TRBV6-1; TRBD1 might be the D (6 bases). The sequence was collected from a woman aged 40 to 50 with acute COVID-19. The CDR3 loop reads CASSVGTPHLSGANVLTF. CDR3 DNA sequence: TGTGCCAGCAGTGTCGGGACACCCCATCTCTCTGGGGCCAACGTCCTGACTTTC.